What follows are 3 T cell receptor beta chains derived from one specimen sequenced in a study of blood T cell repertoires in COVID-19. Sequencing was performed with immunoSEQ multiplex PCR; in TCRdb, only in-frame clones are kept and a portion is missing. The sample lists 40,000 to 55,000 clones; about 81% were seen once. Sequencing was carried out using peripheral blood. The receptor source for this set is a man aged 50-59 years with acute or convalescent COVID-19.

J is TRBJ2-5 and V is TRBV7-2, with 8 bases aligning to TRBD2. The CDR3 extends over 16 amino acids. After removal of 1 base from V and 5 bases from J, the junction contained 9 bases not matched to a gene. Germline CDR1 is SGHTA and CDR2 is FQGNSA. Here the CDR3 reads CASSLEASGGGETQYF. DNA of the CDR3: TGTGCCAGCAGCTTAGAAGCGAGCGGGGGAGGGGAGACCCAGTACTTC.

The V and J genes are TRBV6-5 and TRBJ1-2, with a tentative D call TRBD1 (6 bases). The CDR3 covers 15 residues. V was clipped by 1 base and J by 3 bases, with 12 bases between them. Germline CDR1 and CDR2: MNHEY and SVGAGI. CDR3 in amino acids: CASSYWDTGDYGYTF. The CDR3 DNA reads TGTGCCAGCAGTTACTGGGACACCGGAGACTATGGCTACACCTTC.

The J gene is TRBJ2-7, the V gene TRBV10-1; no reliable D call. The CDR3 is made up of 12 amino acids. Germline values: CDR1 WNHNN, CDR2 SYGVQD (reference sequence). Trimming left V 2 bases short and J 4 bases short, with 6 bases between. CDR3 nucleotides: TGCGCCAGCAGTGAGGACAATTACGAGCAGTACTTC. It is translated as CASSEDNYEQYF.